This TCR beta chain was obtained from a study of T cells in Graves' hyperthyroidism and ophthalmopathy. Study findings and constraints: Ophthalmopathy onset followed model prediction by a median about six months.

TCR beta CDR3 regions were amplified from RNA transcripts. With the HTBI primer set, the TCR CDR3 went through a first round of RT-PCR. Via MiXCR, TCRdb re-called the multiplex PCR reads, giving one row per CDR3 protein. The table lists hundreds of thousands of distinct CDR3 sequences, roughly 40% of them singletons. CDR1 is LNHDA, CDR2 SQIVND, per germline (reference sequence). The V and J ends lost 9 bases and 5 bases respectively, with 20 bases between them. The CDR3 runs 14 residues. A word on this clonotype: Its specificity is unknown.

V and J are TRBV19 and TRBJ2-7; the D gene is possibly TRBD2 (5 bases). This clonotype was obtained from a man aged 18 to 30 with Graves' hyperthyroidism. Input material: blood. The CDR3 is CASSPPTEGNEQYF. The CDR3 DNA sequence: TGTGCCAGCTCACCACCAACAGAGGGCAACGAGCAGTACTTC.